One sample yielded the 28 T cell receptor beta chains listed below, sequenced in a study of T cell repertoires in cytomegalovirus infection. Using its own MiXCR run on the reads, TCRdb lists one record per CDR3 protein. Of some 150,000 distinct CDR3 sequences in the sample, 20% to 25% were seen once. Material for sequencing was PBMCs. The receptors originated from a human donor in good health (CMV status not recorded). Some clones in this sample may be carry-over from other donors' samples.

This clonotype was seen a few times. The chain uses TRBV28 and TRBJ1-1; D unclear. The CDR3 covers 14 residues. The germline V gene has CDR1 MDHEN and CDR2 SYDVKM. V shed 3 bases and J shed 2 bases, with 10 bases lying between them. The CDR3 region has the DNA TGTGCCAGCAGTTTCCGCGGGAGCAACACTGAAGCTTTCTTT. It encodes CASSFRGSNTEAFF.

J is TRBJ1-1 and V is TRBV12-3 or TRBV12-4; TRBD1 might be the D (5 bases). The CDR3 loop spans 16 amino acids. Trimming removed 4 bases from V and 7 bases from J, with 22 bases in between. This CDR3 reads CASSSRPGQLRGEAFF. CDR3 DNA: TGTGCCAGCAGTTCTAGGCCCGGACAACTACGGGGTGAAGCTTTCTTT.

The CDR3 DNA follows: TGTGCCAGCACCAACGGGGTGGACACTGAAGCTTTCTTT. It specifies CASTNGVDTEAFF. V usage is TRBV6-8 and J usage is TRBJ1-1; D remains ambiguous. The germline CDR1 and CDR2 sequences are MNHGY and SAAAGT. The V end lost 7 bases, the J end lost 3 bases, and 12 bases lay between the germline ends. The length of the CDR3 is 13 residues.

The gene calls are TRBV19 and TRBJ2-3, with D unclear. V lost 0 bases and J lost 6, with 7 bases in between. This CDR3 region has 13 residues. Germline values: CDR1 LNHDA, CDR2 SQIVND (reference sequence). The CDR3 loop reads CASSIDLHDTQYF. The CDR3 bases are TGTGCCAGTAGTATAGATTTGCACGATACGCAGTATTTT. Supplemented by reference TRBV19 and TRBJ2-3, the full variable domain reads DGGITQSPKYLFRKEGQNVTLSCEQNLNHDAMYWYRQDPGQGLRLIYYSQIVNDFQKGDIAEGYSVSREKKESFPLTVTSAQKNPTAFYLCASSIDLHDTQYFGPGTRLTVL.

CDR3 coding DNA: TGTGCCAGCAGTATCAATGAGCAGTTCTTC. Translation gives CASSINEQFF. The rearrangement joins TRBV28 to TRBJ2-1; D remains ambiguous. The V gene lost 5 bases and the J gene lost 6 bases, with 2 bases spanning the gap. The germline CDR1 and CDR2 sequences are MDHEN and SYDVKM. The CDR3 consists of 10 residues.

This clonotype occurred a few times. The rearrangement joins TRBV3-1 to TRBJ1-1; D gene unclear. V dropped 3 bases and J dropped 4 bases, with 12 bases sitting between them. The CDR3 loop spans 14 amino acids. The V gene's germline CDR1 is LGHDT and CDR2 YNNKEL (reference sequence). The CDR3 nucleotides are TGTGCCAGCAGCCAGTTACTAAGTTCCACTGAAGCTTTCTTT. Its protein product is CASSQLLSSTEAFF.

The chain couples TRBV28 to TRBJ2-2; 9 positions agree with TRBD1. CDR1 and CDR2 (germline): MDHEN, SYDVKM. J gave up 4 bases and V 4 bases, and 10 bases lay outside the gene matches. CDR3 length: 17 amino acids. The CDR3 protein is CASSSFRDRASTGELFF. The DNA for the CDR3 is TGTGCCAGCAGTTCCTTCCGGGACAGGGCTAGCACCGGGGAGCTGTTTTTT.

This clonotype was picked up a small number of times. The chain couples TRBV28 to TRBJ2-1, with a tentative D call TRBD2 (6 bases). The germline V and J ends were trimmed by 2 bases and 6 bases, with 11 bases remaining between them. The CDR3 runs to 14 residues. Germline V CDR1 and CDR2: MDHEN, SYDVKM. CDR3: CASSLLAQGNEQFF. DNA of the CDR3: TGTGCCAGCAGTTTACTAGCGCAAGGCAATGAGCAGTTCTTC.

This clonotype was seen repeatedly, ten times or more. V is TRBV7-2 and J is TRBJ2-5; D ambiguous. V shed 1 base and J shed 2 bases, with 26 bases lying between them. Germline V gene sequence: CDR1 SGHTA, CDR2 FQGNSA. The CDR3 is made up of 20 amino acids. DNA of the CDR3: TGTGCCAGCAGCTTAGTGTTTTTGGCAGAGAACCAGCAGTTTCAAGAGACCCAGTACTTC. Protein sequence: CASSLVFLAENQQFQETQYF.

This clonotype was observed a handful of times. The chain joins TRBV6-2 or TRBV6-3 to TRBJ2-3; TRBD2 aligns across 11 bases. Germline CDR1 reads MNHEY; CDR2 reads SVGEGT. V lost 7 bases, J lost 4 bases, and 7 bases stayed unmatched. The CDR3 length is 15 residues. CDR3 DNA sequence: TGTGCCAGCACCCCTAGCGGGGGGCGAGCAGATACGCAGTATTTT. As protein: CASTPSGGRADTQYF.

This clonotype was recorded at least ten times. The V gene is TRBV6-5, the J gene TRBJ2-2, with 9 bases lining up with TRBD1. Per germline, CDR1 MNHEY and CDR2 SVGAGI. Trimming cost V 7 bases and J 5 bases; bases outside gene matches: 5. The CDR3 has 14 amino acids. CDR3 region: CASKGTGRTGELFF. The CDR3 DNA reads TGTGCCAGCAAGGGGACAGGGAGGACCGGGGAGCTGTTTTTT.

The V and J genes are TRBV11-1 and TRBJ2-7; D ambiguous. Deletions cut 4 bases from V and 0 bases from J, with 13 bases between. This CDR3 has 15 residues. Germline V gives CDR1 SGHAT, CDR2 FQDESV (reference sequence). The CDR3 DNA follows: TGTGCCAGCAGCTCTTTGGTCACGGACTCCTACGAGCAGTACTTC. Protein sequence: CASSSLVTDSYEQYF. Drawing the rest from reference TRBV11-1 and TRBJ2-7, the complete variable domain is EAEVAQSPRYKITEKSQAVAFWCDPISGHATLYWYRQILGQGPELLVQFQDESVVDDSQLPKDRFSAERLKGVDSTLKIQPAELGDSAMYLCASSSLVTDSYEQYFGPGTRLTVT.

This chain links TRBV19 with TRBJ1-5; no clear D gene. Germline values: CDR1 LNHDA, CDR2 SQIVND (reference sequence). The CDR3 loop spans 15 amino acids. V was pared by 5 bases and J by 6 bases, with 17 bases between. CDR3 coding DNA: TGTGCCAGTAGTCCGATCGGCGGGATCGGTCAGCCCCAGCATTTT. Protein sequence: CASSPIGGIGQPQHF.

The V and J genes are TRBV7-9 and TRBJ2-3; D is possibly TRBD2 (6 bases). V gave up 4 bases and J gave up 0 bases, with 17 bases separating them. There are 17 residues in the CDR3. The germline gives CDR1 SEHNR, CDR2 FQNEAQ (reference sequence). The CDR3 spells CASSSQRRGTSTDTQYF. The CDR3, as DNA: TGTGCCAGCAGCTCTCAAAGGAGGGGTACTAGCACAGATACGCAGTATTTT.

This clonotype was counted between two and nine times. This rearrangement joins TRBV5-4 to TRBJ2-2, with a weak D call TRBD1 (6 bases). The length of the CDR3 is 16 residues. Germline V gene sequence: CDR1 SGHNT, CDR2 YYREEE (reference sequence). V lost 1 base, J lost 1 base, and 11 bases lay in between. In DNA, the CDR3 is TGTGCCAGCAGCTTGCCCCCGGGACAGAACACCGGGGAGCTGTTTTTT. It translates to CASSLPPGQNTGELFF.

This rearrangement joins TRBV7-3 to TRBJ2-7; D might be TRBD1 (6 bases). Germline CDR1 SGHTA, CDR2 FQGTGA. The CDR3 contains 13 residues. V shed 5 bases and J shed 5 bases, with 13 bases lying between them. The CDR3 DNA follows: TGTGCCAGCAGCCCCACAGGGTCCCACGAGCAGTACTTC. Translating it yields CASSPTGSHEQYF.

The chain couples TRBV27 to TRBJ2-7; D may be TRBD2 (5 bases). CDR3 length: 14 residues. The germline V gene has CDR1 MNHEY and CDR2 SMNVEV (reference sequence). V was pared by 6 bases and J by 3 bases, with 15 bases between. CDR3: CASRSSGKNYEQYF. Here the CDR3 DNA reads TGTGCCAGCAGGAGCAGCGGCAAAAACTACGAGCAGTACTTC.

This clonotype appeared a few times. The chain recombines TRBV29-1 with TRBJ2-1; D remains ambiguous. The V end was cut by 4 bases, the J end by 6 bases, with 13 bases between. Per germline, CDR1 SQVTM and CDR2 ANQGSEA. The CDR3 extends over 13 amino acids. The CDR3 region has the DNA TGCAGCGTTGGACGGGTCGGTGGCAATGAGCAGTTCTTC. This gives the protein CSVGRVGGNEQFF.

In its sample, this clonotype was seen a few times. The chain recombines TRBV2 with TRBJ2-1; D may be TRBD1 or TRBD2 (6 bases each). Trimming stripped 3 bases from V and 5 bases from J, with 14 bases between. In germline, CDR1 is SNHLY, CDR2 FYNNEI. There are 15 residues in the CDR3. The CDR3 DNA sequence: TGTGCCAGCAGTGATAATGAGGGGGGCAACAATGAGCAGTTCTTC. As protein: CASSDNEGGNNEQFF.

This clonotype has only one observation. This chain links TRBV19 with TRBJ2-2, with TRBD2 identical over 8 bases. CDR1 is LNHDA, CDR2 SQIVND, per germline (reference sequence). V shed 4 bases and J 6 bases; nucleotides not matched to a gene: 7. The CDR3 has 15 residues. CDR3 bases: TGTGCCAGTAGTAAATCGGGGACTAGAGCCGGGGAGCTGTTTTTT. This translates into CASSKSGTRAGELFF.

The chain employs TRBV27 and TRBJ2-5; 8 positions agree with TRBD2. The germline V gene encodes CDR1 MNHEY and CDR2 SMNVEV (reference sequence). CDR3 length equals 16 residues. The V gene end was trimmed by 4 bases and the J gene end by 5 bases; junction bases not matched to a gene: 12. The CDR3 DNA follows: TGTGCCAGCAGTTGGGGACGCGGGGGGACCCAGGAGACCCAGTACTTC. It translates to CASSWGRGGTQETQYF.

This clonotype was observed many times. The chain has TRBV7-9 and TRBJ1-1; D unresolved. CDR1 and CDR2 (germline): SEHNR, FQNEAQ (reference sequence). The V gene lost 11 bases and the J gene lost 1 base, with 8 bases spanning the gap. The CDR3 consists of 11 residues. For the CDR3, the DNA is TGTGCCGGGGTACGGAACACTGAAGCTTTCTTT. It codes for CAGVRNTEAFF.

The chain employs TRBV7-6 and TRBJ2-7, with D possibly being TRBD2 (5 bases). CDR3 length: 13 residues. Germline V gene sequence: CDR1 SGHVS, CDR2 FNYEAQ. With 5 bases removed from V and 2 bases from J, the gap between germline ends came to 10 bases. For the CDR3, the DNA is TGTGCCAGCAGCCCCGGGGTCCCCTACGAGCAGTACTTC. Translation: CASSPGVPYEQYF.

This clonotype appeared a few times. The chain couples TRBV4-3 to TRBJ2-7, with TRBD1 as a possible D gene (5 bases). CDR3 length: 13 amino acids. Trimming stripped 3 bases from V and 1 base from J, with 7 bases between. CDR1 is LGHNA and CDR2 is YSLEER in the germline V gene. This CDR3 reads CASSQDNSYEQYF. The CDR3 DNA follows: TGCGCCAGCAGCCAGGACAATTCCTACGAGCAGTACTTC.

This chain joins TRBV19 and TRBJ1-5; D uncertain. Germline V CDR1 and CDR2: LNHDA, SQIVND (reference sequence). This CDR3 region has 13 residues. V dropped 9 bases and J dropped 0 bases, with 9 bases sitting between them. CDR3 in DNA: TGTGCCAGCGGAGAATATAGCAATCAGCCCCAGCATTTT. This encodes CASGEYSNQPQHF.

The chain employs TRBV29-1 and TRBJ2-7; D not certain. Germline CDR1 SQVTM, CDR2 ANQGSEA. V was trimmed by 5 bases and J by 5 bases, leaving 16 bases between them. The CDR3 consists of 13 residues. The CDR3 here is CSVIGIARHEQYF. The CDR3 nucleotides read TGCAGCGTTATTGGGATAGCCCGACACGAGCAGTACTTC.

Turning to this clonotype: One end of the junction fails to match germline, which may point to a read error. Here the CDR3 reads CSVDYTSGYNVQFF. The CDR3 nucleotides are TGCAGCGTCGATTATACTAGCGGTTACAATGTGCAGTTCTTC. The rearrangement joins TRBV29-1 to TRBJ2-1, with 8 bases lining up with TRBD2. Germline V gene data show CDR1 as SQVTM and CDR2 as ANQGSEA. The CDR3 consists of 14 residues.

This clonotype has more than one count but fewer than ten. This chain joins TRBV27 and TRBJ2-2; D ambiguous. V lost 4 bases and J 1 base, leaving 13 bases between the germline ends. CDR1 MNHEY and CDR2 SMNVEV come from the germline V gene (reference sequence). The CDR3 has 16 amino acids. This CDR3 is CASSYLGVENTGELFF. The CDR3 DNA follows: TGTGCCAGCAGTTATCTAGGCGTGGAGAACACCGGGGAGCTGTTTTTT.